This T cell receptor (beta chain) comes out of a study of blood T cell repertoires in COVID-19. CDR1 is MNHEY and CDR2 is SVGAGI in the germline V gene. V trimming: 5 bases; J trimming: 4 bases; junction bases outside the gene matches: 10. The CDR3 spans 15 residues. This clone appeared once. Generated by immunoSEQ multiplex PCR, the TCRdb table keeps only in-frame clones and is missing some. The table includes about 150,000 clones, roughly 82% detected once. Sequencing input: peripheral blood. The chain combines TRBV6-5 with TRBJ1-2, with 7 bases lining up with TRBD1. The TCR originated in a man aged 70-80 years with acute or convalescent COVID-19. DNA for the CDR3: TGTGCCAGCAGTCTCCGACAGGGAAGGGGCTATGGCTACACCTTC. Encoded protein: CASSLRQGRGYGYTF.